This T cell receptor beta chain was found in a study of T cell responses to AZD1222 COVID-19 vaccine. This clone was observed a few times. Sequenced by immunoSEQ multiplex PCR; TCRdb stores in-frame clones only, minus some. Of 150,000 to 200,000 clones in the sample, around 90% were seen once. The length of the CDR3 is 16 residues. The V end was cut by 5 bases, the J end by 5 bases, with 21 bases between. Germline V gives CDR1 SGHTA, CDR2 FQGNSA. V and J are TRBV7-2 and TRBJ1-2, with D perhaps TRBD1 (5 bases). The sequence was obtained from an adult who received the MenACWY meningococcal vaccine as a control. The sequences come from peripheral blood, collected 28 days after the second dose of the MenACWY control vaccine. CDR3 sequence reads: CASSPPRWGSSYGYTF. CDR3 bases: TGTGCCAGCAGCCCCCCCCGTTGGGGCAGTTCTTATGGCTACACCTTC.